The next 19 T cell receptor beta chains were all read from a single sample in a study of blood T cell repertoires in COVID-19. Clones were sequenced by immunoSEQ multiplex PCR, and TCRdb holds only the in-frame ones, with some missing. This repertoire shows 60,000 to 75,000 clones, around four fifths found once; its top ten account for less than 7%. Material: peripheral blood. These receptors were collected from a woman in her 70s with acute or convalescent COVID-19.

This clone was seen once. The V call is TRBV6-5, the J call TRBJ1-4; tentative D call: TRBD1 (5 bases). V was pared by 2 bases and J by 8 bases, with 15 bases between. The CDR3 loop spans 15 amino acids. Germline CDR1 is MNHEY and CDR2 is SVGAGI. CDR3 loop: CASSYVLENREKLFF. The CDR3 coding sequence is TGTGCCAGCAGTTACGTCTTGGAGAACAGGGAAAAACTGTTTTTT.

This chain connects TRBV13 to TRBJ1-1; D perhaps matches TRBD1 (6 bases). Between the trimmed V and J ends, which lost 5 bases and 1 base, there was a span of 14 bases. Germline loops: CDR1 PRHDT, CDR2 FYEKMQ (reference sequence). The CDR3 is 15 residues long. This CDR3 reads CASSLGTTGNTEAFF. The CDR3 DNA sequence: TGTGCCAGCAGCCTGGGGACAACGGGGAACACTGAAGCTTTCTTT. The variable domain in full, with the rest retrieved from reference TRBV13 and TRBJ1-1, is AAGVIQSPRHLIKEKRETATLKCYPIPRHDTVYWYQQGPGQDPQFLISFYEKMQSDKGSIPDRFSAQQFSDYHSELNMSSLELGDSALYFCASSLGTTGNTEAFFGQGTRLTVV.

The rearrangement links TRBV19 to TRBJ2-1; 13 nucleotides align to TRBD2. CDR1 and CDR2 from the germline V gene are LNHDA and SQIVND (reference sequence). Germline trimming cut 1 base from V and 6 bases from J; bases unmatched to any gene: 0. CDR3 length: 15 residues. The CDR3 sequence is CASSIGLAGGNEQFF. In DNA, the CDR3 is TGTGCCAGTAGTATAGGACTAGCGGGGGGCAATGAGCAGTTCTTC.

The genes are TRBV7-2 and TRBJ1-2, with 12 bases fitting TRBD1. The germline gives CDR1 SGHTA, CDR2 FQGNSA. The CDR3 extends over 13 amino acids. With V trimmed by 4 bases and J by 14 bases, 8 bases remained unmatched. The CDR3 protein is CASSWGTGGAETF. In DNA, the CDR3 is TGTGCCAGCAGCTGGGGGACAGGGGGCGCCGAAACCTTC.

CDR3 sequence reads: CASSYTFIGTEAFF. CDR3 coding DNA: TGTGCCAGCAGCTACACTTTTATCGGGACTGAAGCTTTCTTT. The V and J genes are TRBV2 and TRBJ1-1; D gene unclear. Trimming took 6 bases from V and 5 from J, leaving 16 bases between them. The CDR3 extends over 14 amino acids. Germline V gives CDR1 SNHLY, CDR2 FYNNEI. The full variable domain, in which reference TRBV2 and TRBJ1-1 provide the parts outside the CDR3, is EPEVTQTPSHQVTQMGQEVILRCVPISNHLYFYWYRQILGQKVEFLVSFYNNEISEKSEIFDDQFSVERPDGSNFTLKIRSTKLEDSAMYFCASSYTFIGTEAFFGQGTRLTVV.

The rearrangement uses TRBV6-5 and TRBJ1-6; D is ambiguous. The germline V and J ends were trimmed by 0 bases and 4 bases, with 4 bases remaining between them. The CDR3 loop spans 14 amino acids. The V gene's germline CDR1 is MNHEY and CDR2 SVGAGI. Written as DNA, the CDR3 is TGTGCCAGCAGTTACTCGGAGTATAATTCACCCCTCCACTTT. Encoded protein: CASSYSEYNSPLHF.

This chain joins TRBV7-3 and TRBJ2-5; 10 bases fit TRBD2. Germline V gene data show CDR1 as SGHTA and CDR2 as FQGTGA. Trimming cost V 2 bases and J 5 bases; bases outside gene matches: 8. The CDR3 is 16 residues long. CDR3 DNA: TGTGCCAGCAGCTTATCCAGCGGGGGGGCCGTGGAGACCCAGTACTTC. Its translation: CASSLSSGGAVETQYF.

The chain couples TRBV29-1 to TRBJ1-2; D might be TRBD1 (5 bases). Germline CDR1 SQVTM, CDR2 ANQGSEA. V dropped 3 bases and J dropped 4 bases, with 9 bases sitting between them. This CDR3 contains 12 residues. This CDR3 reads CSVDRAGYGYTF. CDR3 nucleotides: TGCAGCGTTGACAGGGCAGGCTATGGCTACACCTTC.

This rearrangement joins TRBV3-1 (or the pseudogene TRBV3-2) to TRBJ2-3, with 7 bases that match TRBD2. Trimming cost V 4 bases and J 2 bases; bases outside gene matches: 3. The germline V gene encodes CDR1 LGHDT and CDR2 YNNKEL (reference sequence). This CDR3 has 14 residues. CDR3 in DNA: TGTGCCAGCAGCCTCGCGGGGGTCACAGATACGCAGTATTTT. It codes for CASSLAGVTDTQYF.

This chain links TRBV27 with TRBJ2-3, with TRBD2 identical over 8 bases. Germline values: CDR1 MNHEY, CDR2 SMNVEV (reference sequence). The CDR3 loop spans 17 amino acids. V was pared by 1 base and J by 2 bases, with 8 bases of the junction left unmatched. In DNA, the CDR3 is TGTGCCAGCAGTTTATTTTACGGGGGGGGTTTCACAGATACGCAGTATTTT. Translation: CASSLFYGGGFTDTQYF.

The chain employs TRBV6-5 and TRBJ2-2, with TRBD1 identical over 7 bases. The germline V gene has CDR1 MNHEY and CDR2 SVGAGI. The trim removed 2 bases at V and 9 bases at J, leaving 12 bases unmatched. This CDR3 spans 16 amino acids. This CDR3 is CASSYLSGQSRRELFF. Here the CDR3 DNA reads TGTGCCAGCAGTTACCTGTCGGGACAGTCTCGCCGGGAGCTGTTTTTT.

The gene calls are TRBV3-1 (or the pseudogene TRBV3-2) and TRBJ1-2; a possible D gene is TRBD1 (6 bases). V was pared by 0 bases and J by 4 bases, with 9 bases between. The length of the CDR3 is 14 residues. Per germline, CDR1 LGHDT and CDR2 YNNKEL (reference sequence). CDR3 nucleotide sequence: TGTGCCAGCAGCCAAGACGGGACAACCTATGGCTACACCTTC. It translates to CASSQDGTTYGYTF.

The chain has TRBV6-2 or TRBV6-3 and TRBJ2-5, with 7 bases that match TRBD2. V was pared by 2 bases and J by 5 bases, with 2 bases of the junction left unmatched. Germline V lookup: CDR1 MNHEY, CDR2 SVGEGT. This CDR3 is 13 amino acids long. CDR3 protein: CASSYRREETQYF. The CDR3 region has the DNA TGTGCCAGCAGTTACCGGCGGGAGGAGACCCAGTACTTC.

The rearrangement links TRBV5-1 to TRBJ2-7; 7 bases fit TRBD1. The CDR3 is made up of 14 amino acids. J was trimmed by 3 bases and V by 3 bases; bases with no gene match: 6. From germline, CDR1 is SGHRS and CDR2 YFSETQ. The CDR3 bases are TGCGCCAGCAGCTCGATGACAGGGTTCTACGAGCAGTACTTC. Translation: CASSSMTGFYEQYF. Drawing the rest from reference TRBV5-1 and TRBJ2-7, the complete variable domain is KAGVTQTPRYLIKTRGQQVTLSCSPISGHRSVSWYQQTPGQGLQFLFEYFSETQRNKGNFPGRFSGRQFSNSRSEMNVSTLELGDSALYLCASSSMTGFYEQYFGPGTRLTVT.

The V call is TRBV6-1, the J call TRBJ2-1; possibly TRBD1 for D (5 bases). Germline V gene sequence: CDR1 MNHNS, CDR2 SASEGT. V gave up 3 bases and J gave up 5 bases, with 11 bases separating them. This CDR3 is 14 amino acids long. Written as DNA, the CDR3 is TGTGCCAGCAGTGAGGGGCTGAATAACAATGAGCAGTTCTTC. Its translation is CASSEGLNNNEQFF.

The chain recombines TRBV5-1 with TRBJ2-5; D is perhaps TRBD2 (6 bases). V was pared by 6 bases and J by 2 bases, with 14 bases between. CDR3 length: 14 residues. Germline loops: CDR1 SGHRS, CDR2 YFSETQ. CDR3 sequence (DNA): TGCGCCAGCACCCGCGAGGGGACTCAAGAGACCCAGTACTTC. This encodes CASTREGTQETQYF.

This clone was detected once. The chain uses TRBV27 and TRBJ2-1; D perhaps matches TRBD2 (6 bases). The CDR3 is 19 amino acids. Germline CDR1 MNHEY, CDR2 SMNVEV (reference sequence). With 5 bases removed from V and 2 bases from J, the gap between germline ends came to 25 bases. CDR3 DNA sequence: TGTGCCAGCAGTGCCTTCCGGGACTTCCACTTTCCCCCCTACAATGAGCAGTTCTTC. Translation gives CASSAFRDFHFPPYNEQFF.

This chain links TRBV5-1 with TRBJ1-3; D remains ambiguous. Germline V gene lookup returns CDR1 SGHRS and CDR2 YFSETQ. V lost 0 bases, J lost 4 bases, and 11 bases lay in between. This CDR3 is 15 amino acids long. CDR3 in amino acids: CASSLGTGFGNTIYF. The CDR3, as DNA: TGCGCCAGCAGCTTGGGAACGGGGTTCGGAAACACCATATATTTT.

The chain carries TRBV19 and TRBJ2-1; maybe TRBD1 (5 bases). Germline values: CDR1 LNHDA, CDR2 SQIVND (reference sequence). The CDR3 covers 13 residues. V shed 4 bases and J shed 4 bases, with 8 bases lying between them. DNA for the CDR3: TGTGCCAGTAGTAGGACAAGTTACAATGAGCAGTTCTTC. It is translated as CASSRTSYNEQFF.